Sequencing of this T cell receptor beta chain was carried out in a study of CD8 T cells in Susac syndrome. Sequencing of TCR beta was carried out in blood CD8+ and CD4+ T cells. CDR3 length equals 13 residues. The V and J ends lost 8 bases and 7 bases respectively, with 17 bases between them. Germline lookup yields CDR1 MGHDK and CDR2 SYGVNS. RNA amounts of roughly 0.45 to 1 ug underwent reverse transcription with random hexamers. TCR beta CDR3 was amplified by immunoSEQ multiplex PCR. This amplification extended across 54 Vbeta and 13 Jbeta segments. From the immunoSEQ multiplex PCR reads, TCRdb called clonotypes with MiXCR, one entry per CDR3 protein. The repertoire holds under 200,000 distinct CDR3 sequences, with 95% as singletons.

The rearrangement uses TRBV25-1 and TRBJ1-2, with a tentative D call TRBD1 (6 bases). The sample consisted of CD4+ T cells from PBMCs. The origin of this receptor is a human donor in good health. Here the CDR3 reads CASGVTGTRGYTF. The DNA of the CDR3 is TGTGCCAGCGGCGTTACAGGGACTCGTGGCTACACCTTC.